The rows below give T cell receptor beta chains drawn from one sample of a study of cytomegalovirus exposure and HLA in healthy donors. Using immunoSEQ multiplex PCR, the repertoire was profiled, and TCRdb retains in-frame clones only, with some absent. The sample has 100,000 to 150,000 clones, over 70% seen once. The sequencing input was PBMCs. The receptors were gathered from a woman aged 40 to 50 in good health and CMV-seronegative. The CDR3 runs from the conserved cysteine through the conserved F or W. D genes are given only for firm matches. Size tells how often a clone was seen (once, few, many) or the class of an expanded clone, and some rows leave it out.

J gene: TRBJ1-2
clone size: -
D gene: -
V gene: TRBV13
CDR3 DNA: TGTGCCAGCAGCTTAGGAGGGAGCCCAAGGGGCTACACCTTC
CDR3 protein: CASSLGGSPRGYTF

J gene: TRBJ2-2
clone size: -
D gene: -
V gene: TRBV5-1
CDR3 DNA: TGCGCCAGCTCAGAGCCGACAACCGGGGAGCTGTTTTTT
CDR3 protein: CASSEPTTGELFF

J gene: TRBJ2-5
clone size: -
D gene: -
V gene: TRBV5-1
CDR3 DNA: TGCGCCAGCAGCTACGGACTCCGCCAAGAGACCCAGTACTTC
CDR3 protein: CASSYGLRQETQYF

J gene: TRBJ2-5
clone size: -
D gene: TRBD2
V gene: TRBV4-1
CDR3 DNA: TGCGCCAGCAGCCAAGACGCGGGAGGCTTACAAGAGACCCAGTACTTC
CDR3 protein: CASSQDAGGLQETQYF

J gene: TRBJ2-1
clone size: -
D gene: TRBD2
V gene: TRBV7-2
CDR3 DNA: TGTGCCAGCAGCTCAAGTCGGACTAGCAGCTCCTACAATGAGCAGTTCTTC
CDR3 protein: CASSSSRTSSSYNEQFF

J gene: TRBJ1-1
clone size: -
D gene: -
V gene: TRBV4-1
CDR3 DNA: TGCGCCAGCAGCCAACGGGGAGGGATGAACACTGAAGCTTTCTTT
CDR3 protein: CASSQRGGMNTEAFF

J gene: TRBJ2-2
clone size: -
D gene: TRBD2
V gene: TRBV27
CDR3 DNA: TGTGCCAGCAGTTCTCGGCGCGGACTAGCGGGAGTAGGGCCCGGGGAGCTGTTTTTT
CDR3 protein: CASSSRRGLAGVGPGELFF

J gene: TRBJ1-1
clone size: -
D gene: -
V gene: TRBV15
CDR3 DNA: TGTGCCACCAGCAGAGGCAGGGCAAACACTGAAGCTTTCTTT
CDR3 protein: CATSRGRANTEAFF

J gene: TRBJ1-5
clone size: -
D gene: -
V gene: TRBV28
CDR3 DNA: TGTGCCAGCAAACTCGAGGGTGGGCCCAATCAGCCCCAGCATTTT
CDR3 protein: CASKLEGGPNQPQHF

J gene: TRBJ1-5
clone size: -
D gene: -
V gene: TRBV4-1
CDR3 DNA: TGCGCCAGCAGCCGGACGGGGGGAGGTTTGCAGCCCCAGCATTTT
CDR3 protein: CASSRTGGGLQPQHF

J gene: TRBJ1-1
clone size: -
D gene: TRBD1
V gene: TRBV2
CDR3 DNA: TGTGCCAGCAGTAAGGACAGGGGATCGGCCACTGAAGCTTTCTTT
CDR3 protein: CASSKDRGSATEAFF

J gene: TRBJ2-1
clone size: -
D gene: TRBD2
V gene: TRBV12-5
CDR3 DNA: TGTGCTAGTGGCCTAGGACTAGCGGGAGAGTTTGAGCAGTTCTTC
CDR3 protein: CASGLGLAGEFEQFF

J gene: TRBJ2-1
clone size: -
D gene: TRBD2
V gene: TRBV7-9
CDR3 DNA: TGTGCCAGCAGCCTGGGACTAGCGGGAGGCGATGAGCAGTTCTTC
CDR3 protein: CASSLGLAGGDEQFF

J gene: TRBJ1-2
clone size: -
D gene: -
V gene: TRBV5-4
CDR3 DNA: TGTGCCAGCAGCTTGGAAAGGGGGTCCTATGGCTACACCTTC
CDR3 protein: CASSLERGSYGYTF

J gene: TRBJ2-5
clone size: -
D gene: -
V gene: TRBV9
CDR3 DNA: TGTGCCAGCAGCGTATGGGGCGGAGATCAAGAGACCCAGTACTTC
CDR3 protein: CASSVWGGDQETQYF

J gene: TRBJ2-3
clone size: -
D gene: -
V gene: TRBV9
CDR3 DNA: TGTGCCAGCAGTGAATCCGGGACAAACGTCCCGGGAGATACGCAGTATTTT
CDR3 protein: CASSESGTNVPGDTQYF

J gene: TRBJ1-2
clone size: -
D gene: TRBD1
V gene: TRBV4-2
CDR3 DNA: TGTGCCAGCAGCCAAGAATTGTTGGACAGGGCTGTTGGCTACACCTTC
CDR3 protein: CASSQELLDRAVGYTF

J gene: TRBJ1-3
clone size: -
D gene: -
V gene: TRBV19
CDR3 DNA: TGTGCCAGTGCCCCGCCGAGCTCTGGAAACACCATATATTTT
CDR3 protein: CASAPPSSGNTIYF

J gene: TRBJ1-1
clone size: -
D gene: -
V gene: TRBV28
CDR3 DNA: TGTGCCAGCAGGTCCCCAGGGGTGAACACTGAAGCTTTCTTT
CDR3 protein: CASRSPGVNTEAFF

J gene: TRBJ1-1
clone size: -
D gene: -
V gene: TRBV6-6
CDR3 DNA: TGTGCCAGCCTAACCCGCCCTCCCACTGAAGCTTTCTTT
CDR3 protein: CASLTRPPTEAFF

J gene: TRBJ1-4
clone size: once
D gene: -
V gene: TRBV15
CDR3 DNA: TGTGCCACCAGCAGAGTTGTCAGTGAAAAACTGTTTTTT
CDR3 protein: CATSRVVSEKLFF

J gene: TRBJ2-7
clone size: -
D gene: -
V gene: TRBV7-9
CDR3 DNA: TGTGCCAGCAGCTTGGCTGAAGGAGCTTACTCCTACGAGCAGTACTTC
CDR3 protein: CASSLAEGAYSYEQYF

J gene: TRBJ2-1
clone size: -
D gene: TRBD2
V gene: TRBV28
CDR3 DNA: TGTGCCAGCAGTCTCTTGACTAGCGGGAGCAAGAATGAGCAGTTCTTC
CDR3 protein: CASSLLTSGSKNEQFF

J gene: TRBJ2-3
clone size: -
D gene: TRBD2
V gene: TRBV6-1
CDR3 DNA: TGTGCCAGCAGTGAAGGGGTAGCGGGAGACCCCACAGATACGCAGTATTTT
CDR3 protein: CASSEGVAGDPTDTQYF

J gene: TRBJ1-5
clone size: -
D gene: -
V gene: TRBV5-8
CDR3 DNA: TGTGCCAGCAGCCCCGGGGGGCTAGGTCAGCCCCAGCATTTT
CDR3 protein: CASSPGGLGQPQHF

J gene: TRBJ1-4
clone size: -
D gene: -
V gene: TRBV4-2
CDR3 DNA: TGTGCCAGCAGCCAAGGGATCTTGGGGGCAGCAACTAATGAAAAACTGTTTTTT
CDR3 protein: CASSQGILGAATNEKLFF

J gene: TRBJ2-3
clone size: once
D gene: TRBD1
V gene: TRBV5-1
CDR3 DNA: TGCGCCAGCAGCCCGGGACAGGGGAGGGCAGATACGCAGTATTTT
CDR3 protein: CASSPGQGRADTQYF

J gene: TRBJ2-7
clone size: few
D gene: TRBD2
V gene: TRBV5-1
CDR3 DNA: TGCGCCAGCAGCTTGGATGGCGGGAGCGGCTACGAGCAGTACTTC
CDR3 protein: CASSLDGGSGYEQYF

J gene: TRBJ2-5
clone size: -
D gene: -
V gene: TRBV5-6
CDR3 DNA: TGTGCCAGCAGCTCGGGGACATTTATAGAGACCCAGTACTTC
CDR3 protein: CASSSGTFIETQYF

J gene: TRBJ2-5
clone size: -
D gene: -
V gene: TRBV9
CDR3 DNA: TGTGCCAGCAGCCCATCCGGGGAGAATGGGGAGACCCAGTACTTC
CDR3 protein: CASSPSGENGETQYF

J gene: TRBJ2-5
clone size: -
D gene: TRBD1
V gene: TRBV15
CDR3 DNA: TGTGCCACCAGCAGGGACAGGGCCCAAGAGACCCAGTACTTC
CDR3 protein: CATSRDRAQETQYF

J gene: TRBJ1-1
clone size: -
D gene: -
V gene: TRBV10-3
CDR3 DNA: TGTGCCATCAGTGCCACAGAGAACACTGAAGCTTTCTTT
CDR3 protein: CAISATENTEAFF

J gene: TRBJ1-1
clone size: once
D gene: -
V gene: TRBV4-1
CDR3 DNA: TGCGCCAGCAGCCAACTCAACCGGGGCACTGAAGCTTTCTTT
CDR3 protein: CASSQLNRGTEAFF

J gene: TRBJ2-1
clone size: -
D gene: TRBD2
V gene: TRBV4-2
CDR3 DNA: TGTGCCAGCAGCCAGGCCTCGGCGGGAGCTGAGCAGTTCTTC
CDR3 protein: CASSQASAGAEQFF

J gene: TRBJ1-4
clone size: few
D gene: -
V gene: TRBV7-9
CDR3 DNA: TGTGCCAGCAGCTTTAGTGACAGACCGAGCGAAAAACTGTTTTTT
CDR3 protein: CASSFSDRPSEKLFF

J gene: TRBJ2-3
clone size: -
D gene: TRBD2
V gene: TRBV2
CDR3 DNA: TGTGCCAGCGGGGGTCTAGCGGCACAGTATTTT
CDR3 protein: CASGGLAAQYF

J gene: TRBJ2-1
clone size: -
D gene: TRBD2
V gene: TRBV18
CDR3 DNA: TGTGCCAGCTCACCCTATAAGCGGGAGTTCTACAATGAGCAGTTCTTC
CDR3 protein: CASSPYKREFYNEQFF

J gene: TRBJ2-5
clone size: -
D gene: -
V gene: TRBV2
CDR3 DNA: TGTGCCAGCTGCCCAAAAGGAGGGGCCAGGACCCACTTC
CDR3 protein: CASCPKGGARTHF

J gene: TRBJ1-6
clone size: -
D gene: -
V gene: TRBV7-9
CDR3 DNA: TGTGCCAGCAGCTTAGGAGGTTCACCCCTCCACTTT
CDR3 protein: CASSLGGSPLHF

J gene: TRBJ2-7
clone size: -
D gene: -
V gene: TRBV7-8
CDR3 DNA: TGTGCCAGCAGCTTAGGCAGTCCCTACGAGCAGTACTTC
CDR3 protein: CASSLGSPYEQYF

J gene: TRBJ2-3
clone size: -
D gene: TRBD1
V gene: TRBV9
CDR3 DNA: TGTGCCAGCAGCGGAACCGGGACAGGGATCGCAGATACGCAGTATTTT
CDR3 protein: CASSGTGTGIADTQYF

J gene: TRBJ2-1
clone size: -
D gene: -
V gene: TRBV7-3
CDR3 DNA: TGTGCCAGCAGCTTAAGCCCGGGGGTTGCCTCCTACAATGAGCAGTTCTTC
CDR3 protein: CASSLSPGVASYNEQFF